Listed below are T cell receptor beta chains from one sample, sequenced in a study of identical twins. Each CDR3 protein gets one entry after TCRdb re-called the 5' RACE reads with MiXCR. Of 700,000 to 950,000 distinct CDR3 sequences listed, approximately 13% were seen once; the top ten hold under 2%. Separately, the same data were catalogued under a study of yellow fever vaccine responses in identical twins.

The sequenced material came from PBMCs. The receptor set was obtained from a woman in her late teens or twenties in good health. The CDR3 runs from the conserved cysteine through the conserved F or W. D genes are given only for firm matches. Not all rows give a size; the values are once, few, many and, for expanded clones, a class.

J: TRBJ1-1
size: few
V: TRBV20-1
D: -
CDR3: CSAVQGGSFNTEAFF

J: TRBJ2-1
size: -
V: TRBV6-4
D: TRBD2
CDR3: CASSDGASGYNEQFF

J: TRBJ2-5
size: -
V: TRBV7-6
D: -
CDR3: CASSQETVQETQYF

J: TRBJ2-3
size: -
V: TRBV18
D: -
CDR3: CASSPRMDRASGGADTQYF

J: TRBJ2-2
size: few
V: TRBV24-1
D: TRBD1
CDR3: CATSDIQTGGTGELFF

J: TRBJ1-2
size: -
V: TRBV4-2
D: -
CDR3: CASSQDLGGAYGYTF

J: TRBJ2-2
size: many
V: TRBV20-1
D: -
CDR3: CSGADTGELFF

J: TRBJ2-1
size: -
V: TRBV15
D: -
CDR3: CATSRGDPSGDEQFF

J: TRBJ2-2
size: few
V: TRBV18
D: TRBD1
CDR3: CASSPPGQGAEASGELFF

J: TRBJ2-3
size: -
V: TRBV5-5
D: TRBD2
CDR3: CASSPWGLALSTDTQYF

J: TRBJ2-5
size: -
V: TRBV20-1
D: -
CDR3: CSASFREETQYF

J: TRBJ2-2
size: few
V: TRBV7-9
D: -
CDR3: CASSSPLGELFF

J: TRBJ2-3
size: few
V: TRBV27
D: -
CDR3: CASSPTWADTQYF

J: TRBJ2-5
size: few
V: TRBV28
D: -
CDR3: CASSPLNWGQETQYF

J: TRBJ2-5
size: few
V: TRBV28
D: -
CDR3: CASSLGGFWGETQYF

J: TRBJ2-7
size: few
V: TRBV2
D: -
CDR3: CASSLTGVEYEQYF

J: TRBJ2-2
size: -
V: TRBV15
D: -
CDR3: CATSRGKDKNTGELFF

J: TRBJ2-2
size: few
V: TRBV19
D: -
CDR3: CASSIGLGGTGELFF

J: TRBJ2-6
size: many
V: TRBV29-1
D: -
CDR3: CSVDSTSGANVLTF

J: TRBJ2-1
size: few
V: TRBV27
D: -
CDR3: CASSLPGRPNEQFF

J: TRBJ2-3
size: few
V: TRBV21-1
D: -
CDR3: CASPRSLSGTDTQYF

J: TRBJ2-3
size: few
V: TRBV28
D: -
CDR3: CASSSSGVGRGLTQYF

J: TRBJ1-5
size: once
V: TRBV12-3/TRBV12-4
D: -
CDR3: CASTPAGSGQPQHF

J: TRBJ1-2
size: few
V: TRBV6-2/TRBV6-3
D: -
CDR3: CASSELTRDGYTF

J: TRBJ1-2
size: many
V: TRBV12-3/TRBV12-4
D: -
CDR3: CASSLPQGGYTF

J: TRBJ2-3
size: few
V: TRBV28
D: -
CDR3: CASSTAGTGTDTQYF

J: TRBJ2-7
size: many
V: TRBV5-1
D: TRBD2
CDR3: CASSLPPGTSGRYEQYF

J: TRBJ2-2
size: many
V: TRBV10-3
D: TRBD1
CDR3: CAIRAGTGNTGELFF

J: TRBJ2-1
size: many
V: TRBV5-1
D: TRBD1
CDR3: CASSLGGTGYNEQFF

J: TRBJ2-3
size: -
V: TRBV20-1
D: TRBD1
CDR3: CAAVGTGNVDTQYF

J: TRBJ1-1
size: -
V: TRBV4-2
D: -
CDR3: CASSQATGPAFF

J: TRBJ2-3
size: -
V: TRBV7-8
D: TRBD2
CDR3: CASSLDLVSGSTDTQYF